This entry concerns a single TCR beta chain. The study ran its PCR with 60 Vbeta and 13 Jbeta primers. TCRdb's copy holds only in-frame clones and misses some; the assay was immunoSEQ multiplex PCR. In the table there are 150,000 to 200,000 clones, about four fifths of which are singletons. The CDR3 has 16 amino acids. V was cut by 3 bases and J by 4 bases, with 15 bases left in between. The germline CDR1 and CDR2 sequences are KGHSH and LQKENI. These data originate in a study of cytomegalovirus exposure and HLA in healthy donors. Sequenced input: PBMCs. The rearrangement joins TRBV18 to TRBJ1-4, with unresolved D. This TCR came from a man aged 40-49 years in good health and CMV-seropositive. The CDR3 here is CASSPQSVGVNEKLFF. The CDR3 nucleotides read TGTGCCAGCTCACCCCAGTCGGTCGGGGTTAATGAAAAACTGTTTTTT.